The clone carrying this T cell receptor (beta chain) was seen more than once but under ten times. TCRdb itself ran the 5' RACE reads through MiXCR, one entry per CDR3 protein. The sample holds some 1,700,000 distinct CDR3 sequences, roughly a third seen once. This specimen belongs to a study of identical twins. V was pared by 2 bases and J by 4 bases, with 13 bases between. The CDR3 runs 15 residues. The V gene's germline CDR1 is SGHRS and CDR2 YFSETQ. The sequence came from a newborn girl in good health. The specimen was cord blood. The chain uses TRBV5-1 and TRBJ2-1; maybe TRBD2 (6 bases). The CDR3 spells CASSLLADSYNEQFF. The CDR3 bases are TGCGCCAGCAGCTTATTAGCGGATTCTTACAATGAGCAGTTCTTC.